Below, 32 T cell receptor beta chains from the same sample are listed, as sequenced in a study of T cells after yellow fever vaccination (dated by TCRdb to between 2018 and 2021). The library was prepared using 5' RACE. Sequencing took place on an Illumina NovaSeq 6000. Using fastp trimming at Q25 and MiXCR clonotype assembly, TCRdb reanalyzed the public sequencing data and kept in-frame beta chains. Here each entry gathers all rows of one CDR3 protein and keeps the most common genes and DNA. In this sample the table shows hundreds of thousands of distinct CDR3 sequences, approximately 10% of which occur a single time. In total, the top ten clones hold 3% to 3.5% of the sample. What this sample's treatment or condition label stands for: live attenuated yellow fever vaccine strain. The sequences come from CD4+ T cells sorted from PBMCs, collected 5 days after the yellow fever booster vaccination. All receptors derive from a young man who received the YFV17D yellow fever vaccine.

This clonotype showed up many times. The CDR3 nucleotides read TGCAGTGCCAGAAACCCTACAGGGGCCACCTACAATGAGCAGTTCTTC. Encoded protein: CSARNPTGATYNEQFF. This rearrangement joins TRBV20-1 to TRBJ2-1; 7 positions match TRBD1. This CDR3 is built from 16 residues. With 6 bases clipped from V and 2 bases from J, the junction kept 13 bases outside the gene matches. Per germline, CDR1 DFQATT and CDR2 SNEGSKA (reference sequence).

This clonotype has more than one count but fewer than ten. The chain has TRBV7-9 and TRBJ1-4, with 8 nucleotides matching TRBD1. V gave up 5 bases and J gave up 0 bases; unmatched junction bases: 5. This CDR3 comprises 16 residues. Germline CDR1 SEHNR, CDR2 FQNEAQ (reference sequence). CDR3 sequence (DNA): TGTGCCAGCAGCCGGGACAGGTCCTCAACTAATGAAAAACTGTTTTTT. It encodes CASSRDRSSTNEKLFF.

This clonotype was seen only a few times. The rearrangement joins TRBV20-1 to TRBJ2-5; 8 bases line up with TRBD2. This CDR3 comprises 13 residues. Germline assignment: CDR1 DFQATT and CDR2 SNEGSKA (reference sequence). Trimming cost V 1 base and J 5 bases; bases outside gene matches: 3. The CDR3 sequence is CSARAGGLETQYF. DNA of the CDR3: TGCAGTGCTAGAGCGGGGGGGCTGGAGACCCAGTACTTC.

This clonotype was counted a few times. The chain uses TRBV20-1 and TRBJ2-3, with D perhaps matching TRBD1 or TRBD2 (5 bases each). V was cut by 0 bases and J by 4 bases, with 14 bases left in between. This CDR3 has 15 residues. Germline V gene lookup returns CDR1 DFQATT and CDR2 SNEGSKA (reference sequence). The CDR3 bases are TGCAGTGCTAGAGAGGGACGGACCATGTCAGATACGCAGTATTTT. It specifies CSAREGRTMSDTQYF.

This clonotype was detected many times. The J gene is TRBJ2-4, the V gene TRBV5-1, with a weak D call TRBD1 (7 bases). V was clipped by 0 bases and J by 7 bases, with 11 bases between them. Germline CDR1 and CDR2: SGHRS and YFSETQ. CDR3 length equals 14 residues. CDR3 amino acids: CASSLVQGRNIQYF. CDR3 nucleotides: TGCGCCAGCAGCTTGGTACAGGGGAGGAACATTCAGTACTTC.

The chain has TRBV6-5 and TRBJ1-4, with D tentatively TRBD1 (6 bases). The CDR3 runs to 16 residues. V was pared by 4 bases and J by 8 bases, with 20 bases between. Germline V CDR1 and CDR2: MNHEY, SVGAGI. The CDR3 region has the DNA TGTGCCAGCAGTTCTCGGCCACAGGGAGTAGGAGAAAAACTGTTTTTT. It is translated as CASSSRPQGVGEKLFF.

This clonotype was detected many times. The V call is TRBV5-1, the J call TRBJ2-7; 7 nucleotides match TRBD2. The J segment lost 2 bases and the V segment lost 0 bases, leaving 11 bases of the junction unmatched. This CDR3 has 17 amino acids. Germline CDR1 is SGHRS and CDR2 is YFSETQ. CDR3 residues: CASSLARLGGKTYEQYF. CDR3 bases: TGCGCCAGCAGCTTGGCTCGTCTCGGGGGGAAAACCTACGAGCAGTACTTC.

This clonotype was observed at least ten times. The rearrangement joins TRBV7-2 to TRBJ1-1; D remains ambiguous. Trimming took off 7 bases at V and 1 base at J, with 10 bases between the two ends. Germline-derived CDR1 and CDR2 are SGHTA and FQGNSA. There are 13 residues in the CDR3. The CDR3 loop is CASTYIRNTEAFF. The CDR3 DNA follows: TGTGCCAGCACGTACATCAGGAACACTGAAGCTTTCTTT.

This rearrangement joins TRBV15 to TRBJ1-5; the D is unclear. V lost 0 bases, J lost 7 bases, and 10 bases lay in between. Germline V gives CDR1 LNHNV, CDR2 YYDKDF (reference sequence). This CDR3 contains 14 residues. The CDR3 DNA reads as TGTGCCACCAGCAGAGATCTGGTAGGCCAGCCCCAGCATTTT. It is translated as CATSRDLVGQPQHF.

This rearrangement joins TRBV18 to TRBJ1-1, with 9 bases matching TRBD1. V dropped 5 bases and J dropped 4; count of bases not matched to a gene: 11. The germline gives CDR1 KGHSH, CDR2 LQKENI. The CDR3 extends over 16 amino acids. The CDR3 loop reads CASSGRYRGRLTEAFF. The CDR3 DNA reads TGTGCCAGCTCAGGTCGTTACAGGGGGCGTCTCACTGAAGCTTTCTTT.

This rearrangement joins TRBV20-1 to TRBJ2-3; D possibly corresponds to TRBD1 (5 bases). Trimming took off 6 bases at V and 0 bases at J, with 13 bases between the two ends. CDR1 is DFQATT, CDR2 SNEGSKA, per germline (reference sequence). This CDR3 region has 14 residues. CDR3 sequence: CSARVVTSTDTQYF. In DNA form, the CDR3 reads TGCAGTGCCAGGGTGGTTACCAGCACAGATACGCAGTATTTT.

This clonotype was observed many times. In nucleotides, the CDR3 is TGTGCCAGCTCACCTAGACAGGTCCAAGAGACCCAGTACTTC. Its translation: CASSPRQVQETQYF. V gene TRBV18 combines with J gene TRBJ2-5; a possible D gene is TRBD1 (6 bases). CDR1 and CDR2 from the germline V gene are KGHSH and LQKENI. This CDR3 is 14 amino acids long. V lost 3 bases to trimming and J lost 1 base, with 9 bases between them.

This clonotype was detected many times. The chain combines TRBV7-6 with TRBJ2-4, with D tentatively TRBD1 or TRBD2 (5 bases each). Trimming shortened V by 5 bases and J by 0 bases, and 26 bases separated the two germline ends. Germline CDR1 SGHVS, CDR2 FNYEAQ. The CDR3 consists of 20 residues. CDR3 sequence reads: CASSPLKGRVTAGAKNIQYF. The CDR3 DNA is TGTGCCAGCAGCCCGCTTAAGGGGCGGGTCACAGCAGGAGCCAAAAACATTCAGTACTTC.

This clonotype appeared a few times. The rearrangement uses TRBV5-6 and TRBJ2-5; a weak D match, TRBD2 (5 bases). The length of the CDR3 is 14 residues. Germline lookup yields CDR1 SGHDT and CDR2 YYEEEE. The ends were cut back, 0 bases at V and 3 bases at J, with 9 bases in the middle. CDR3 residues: CASSLGILEETQYF. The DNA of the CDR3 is TGTGCCAGCAGCTTGGGGATACTAGAAGAGACCCAGTACTTC. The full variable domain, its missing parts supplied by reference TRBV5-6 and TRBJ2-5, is DAGVTQSPTHLIKTRGQQVTLRCSPKSGHDTVSWYQQALGQGPQFIFQYYEEEERQRGNFPDRFSGHQFPNYSSELNVNALLLGDSALYLCASSLGILEETQYFGPGTRLLVL.

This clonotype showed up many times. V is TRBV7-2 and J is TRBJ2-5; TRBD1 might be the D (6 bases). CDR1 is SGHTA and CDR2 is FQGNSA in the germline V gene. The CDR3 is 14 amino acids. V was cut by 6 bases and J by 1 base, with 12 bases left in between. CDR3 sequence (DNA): TGTGCCAGCAGGAAAGACAGGATCCAAGAGACCCAGTACTTC. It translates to CASRKDRIQETQYF.

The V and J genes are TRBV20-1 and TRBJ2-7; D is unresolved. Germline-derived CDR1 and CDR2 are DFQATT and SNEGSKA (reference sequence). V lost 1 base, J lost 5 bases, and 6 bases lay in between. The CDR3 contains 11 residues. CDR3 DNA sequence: TGCAGTGCTAGAGCCCACCACGAGCAGTACGTC. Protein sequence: CSARAHHEQYV.

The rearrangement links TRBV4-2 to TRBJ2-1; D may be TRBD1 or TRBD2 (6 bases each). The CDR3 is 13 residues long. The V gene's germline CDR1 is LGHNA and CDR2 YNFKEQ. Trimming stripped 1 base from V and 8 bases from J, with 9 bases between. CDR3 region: CASSQAGAHEQFF. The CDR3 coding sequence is TGTGCCAGCAGCCAAGCGGGGGCTCATGAGCAGTTCTTC.

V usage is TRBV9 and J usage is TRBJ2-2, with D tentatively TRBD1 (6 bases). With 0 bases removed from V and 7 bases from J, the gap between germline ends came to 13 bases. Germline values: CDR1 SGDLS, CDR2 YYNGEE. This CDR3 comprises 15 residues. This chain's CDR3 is CASSVAAGASGELFF. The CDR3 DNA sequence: TGTGCCAGCAGCGTAGCTGCAGGGGCAAGCGGGGAGCTGTTTTTT.

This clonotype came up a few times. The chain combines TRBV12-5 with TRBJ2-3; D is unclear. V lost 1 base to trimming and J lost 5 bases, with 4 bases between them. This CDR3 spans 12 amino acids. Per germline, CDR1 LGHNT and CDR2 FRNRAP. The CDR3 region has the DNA TGTGCTAGTGGTTTGGAGGTAGATACGCAGTATTTT. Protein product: CASGLEVDTQYF.

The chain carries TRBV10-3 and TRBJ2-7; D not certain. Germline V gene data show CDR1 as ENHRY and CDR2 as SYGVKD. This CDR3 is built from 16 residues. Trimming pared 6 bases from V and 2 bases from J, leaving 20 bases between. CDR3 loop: CAISRSDEDGAYEQYF. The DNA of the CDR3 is TGTGCCATCAGCCGCTCAGACGAGGACGGAGCCTACGAGCAGTACTTC.

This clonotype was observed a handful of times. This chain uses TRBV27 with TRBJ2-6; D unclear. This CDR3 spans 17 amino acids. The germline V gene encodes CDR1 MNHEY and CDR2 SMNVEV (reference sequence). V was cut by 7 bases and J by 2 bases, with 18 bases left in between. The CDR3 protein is CASTERARLTGANVLTF. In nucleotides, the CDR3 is TGTGCCAGCACTGAAAGGGCCCGTTTAACTGGGGCCAACGTCCTGACTTTC.

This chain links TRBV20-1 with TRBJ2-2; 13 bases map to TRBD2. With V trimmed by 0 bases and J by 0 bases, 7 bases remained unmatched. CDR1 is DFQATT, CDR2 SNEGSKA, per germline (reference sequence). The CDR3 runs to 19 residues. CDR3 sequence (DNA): TGCAGTGCTAGAGATAGGCGACTAGCGGGGGGCACGAACACCGGGGAGCTGTTTTTT. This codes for CSARDRRLAGGTNTGELFF.

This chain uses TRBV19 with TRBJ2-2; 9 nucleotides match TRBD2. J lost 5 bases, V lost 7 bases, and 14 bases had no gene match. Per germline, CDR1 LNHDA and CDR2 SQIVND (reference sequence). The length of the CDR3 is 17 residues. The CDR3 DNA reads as TGTGCCAGTAAAGGTGGCGGGGGGGCTTGGAAAACCGGGGAGCTGTTTTTT. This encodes CASKGGGGAWKTGELFF. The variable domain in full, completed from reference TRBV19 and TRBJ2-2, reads DGGITQSPKYLFRKEGQNVTLSCEQNLNHDAMYWYRQDPGQGLRLIYYSQIVNDFQKGDIAEGYSVSREKKESFPLTVTSAQKNPTAFYLCASKGGGGAWKTGELFFGEGSRLTVL.

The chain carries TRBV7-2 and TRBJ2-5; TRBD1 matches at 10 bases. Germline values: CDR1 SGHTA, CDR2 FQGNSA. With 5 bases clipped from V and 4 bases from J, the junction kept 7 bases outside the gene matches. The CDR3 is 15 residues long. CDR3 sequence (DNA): TGTGCCAGCAGCACCGGGACAGGGGCGCGAGAGACCCAGTACTTC. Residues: CASSTGTGARETQYF.

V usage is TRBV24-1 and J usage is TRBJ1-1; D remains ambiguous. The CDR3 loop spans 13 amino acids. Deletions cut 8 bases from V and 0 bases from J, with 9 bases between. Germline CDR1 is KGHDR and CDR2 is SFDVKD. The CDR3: CATTPVLNTEAFF. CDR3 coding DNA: TGTGCCACCACTCCGGTGCTGAACACTGAAGCTTTCTTT.

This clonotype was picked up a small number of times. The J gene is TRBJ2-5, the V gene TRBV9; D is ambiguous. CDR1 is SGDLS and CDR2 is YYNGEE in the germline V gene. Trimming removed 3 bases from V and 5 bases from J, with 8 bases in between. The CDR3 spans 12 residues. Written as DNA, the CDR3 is TGTGCCAGCAGCGCAGAACCGGAGACCCAGTACTTC. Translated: CASSAEPETQYF.

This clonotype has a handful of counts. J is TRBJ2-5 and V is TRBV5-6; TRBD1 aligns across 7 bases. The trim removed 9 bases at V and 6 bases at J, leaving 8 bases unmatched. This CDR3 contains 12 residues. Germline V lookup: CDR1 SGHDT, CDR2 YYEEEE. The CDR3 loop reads CATGQDEKTQYF. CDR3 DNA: TGTGCCACCGGACAGGATGAGAAGACCCAGTACTTC.

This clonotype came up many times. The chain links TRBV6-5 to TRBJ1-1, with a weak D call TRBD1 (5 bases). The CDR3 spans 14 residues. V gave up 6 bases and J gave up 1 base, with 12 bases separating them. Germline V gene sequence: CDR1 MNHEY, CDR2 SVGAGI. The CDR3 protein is CASRRGLRNTEAFF. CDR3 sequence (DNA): TGTGCCAGCAGACGGGGACTGAGGAACACTGAAGCTTTCTTT.

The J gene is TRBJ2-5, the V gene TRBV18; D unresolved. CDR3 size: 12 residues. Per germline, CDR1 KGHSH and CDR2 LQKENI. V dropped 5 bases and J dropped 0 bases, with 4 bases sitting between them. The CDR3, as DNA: TGTGCCAGCTCAAACTACCAAGAGACCCAGTACTTC. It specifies CASSNYQETQYF.

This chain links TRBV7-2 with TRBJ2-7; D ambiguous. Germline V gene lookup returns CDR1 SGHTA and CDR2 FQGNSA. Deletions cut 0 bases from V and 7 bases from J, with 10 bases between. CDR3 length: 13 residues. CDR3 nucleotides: TGTGCCAGCAGCTTAGCGGGTTTACGGGAGCAGTACTTC. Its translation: CASSLAGLREQYF.

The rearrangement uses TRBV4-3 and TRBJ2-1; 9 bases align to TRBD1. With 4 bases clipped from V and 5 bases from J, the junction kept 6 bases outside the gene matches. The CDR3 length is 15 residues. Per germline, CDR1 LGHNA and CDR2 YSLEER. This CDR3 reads CASSRDRDRDNEQFF. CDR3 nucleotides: TGCGCCAGCAGCCGGGACCGGGACAGGGACAATGAGCAGTTCTTC.

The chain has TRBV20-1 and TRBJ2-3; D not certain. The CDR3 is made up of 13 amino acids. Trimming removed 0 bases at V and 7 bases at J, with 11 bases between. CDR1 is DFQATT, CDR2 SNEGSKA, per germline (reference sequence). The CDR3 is CSARDLVRHTQYF. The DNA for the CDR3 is TGCAGTGCTAGAGATCTGGTGAGGCATACGCAGTATTTT.